This TCR beta chain is drawn from a study of T-cell reconstitution after alpha-beta-depleted transplantation in children. J lost 8 bases, V lost 6 bases, and 2 bases had no gene match. CDR1 is SGDLS and CDR2 is YYNGEE in the germline V gene. The CDR3 extends over 14 amino acids. This clonotype has ten or more counts. Its antigen is currently unknown. Library preparation (for TCRbeta) was performed with unique molecular identifiers. TCRdb re-called the PCR reads with MiXCR, one entry per CDR3 protein. The sample includes fewer than 1 million distinct CDR3 sequences, 15% to 20% of them seen just once. General observations from the study: The authors attributed T-cell counts and diversity one year after transplant mostly to newly produced T cells.

V is TRBV9 and J is TRBJ2-2, with 15 bases lining up with TRBD2. This material consisted of PBMCs, mostly from graft donor cells, taken 360 days after TCRalphabeta/CD19-depleted stem cell transplant. This receptor was taken from a male patient younger than 18 who had a stem cell transplant for acute lymphoblastic leukemia, so the T cells may come from the graft donor. The DNA of the CDR3 is TGTGCCAGCACCGGACTAGCGGGAGGGGGGGAGCTGTTTTTT. Protein: CASTGLAGGGELFF. Complete variable domain (other parts from reference TRBV9 and TRBJ2-2): DSGVTQTPKHLITATGQRVTLRCSPRSGDLSVYWYQQSLDQGLQFLIQYYNGEERAKGNILERFSAQQFPDLHSELNLSSLELGDSALYFCASTGLAGGGELFFGEGSRLTVL.